The T cell receptor beta chain described here comes from a study of vaccination effects on CD4 cells after COVID-19. Remarks on this clone: The antigen is not known.

This CDR3 is built from 14 residues. Germline CDR1 MNHNY, CDR2 SVGAGI (reference sequence). The V end was cut by 2 bases, the J end by 5 bases, with 10 bases between. Clones were sequenced by immunoSEQ multiplex PCR, and TCRdb holds only the in-frame ones, with some missing. The profile covers approximately 44,000 clones, with about two thirds appearing a single time and roughly 25% taken by the ten largest. Sequencing in the ViraFEST assay came after antigen-specific CD4+ T cells had been expanded with viral peptide pools, which were used to stimulate PBMC. CD4+ T cells were isolated after less than 12 days of culture. Vaccine recipients had no previous SARS-CoV-2 infection; their nucleocapsid antibodies were negative. Every well got two million PBMC, which were grown with around 10 IU/ml IL-2 and 8.5 to 10 ug/ml peptides. IL-2 medium was substituted for half the medium on days 3 and 7.

This chain joins TRBV6-6 and TRBJ2-4, with D hard to call. Sequenced material: CD4+ T cells from PBMCs cultured with HCoV-OC43 spike peptides, taken before COVID-19 vaccination. Subset noted: HCoV-OC43 spike overlapping peptide pool stimulation. This clonotype was obtained from a human donor who received a COVID-19 vaccine. CDR3 DNA sequence: TGTGCCAGCAGTTACGGGGATTATCAAAACATTCAGTACTTC. It codes for CASSYGDYQNIQYF.